Listed here are 27 T cell receptor beta chains from one sample, sequenced in a study of OX40 agonist ivuxolimab in advanced cancers. The protocol was immunoSEQ multiplex PCR, while the TCRdb copy is restricted to in-frame clones and leaves out a portion. Here the sample spans about 73,000 clones, just under 90% being singletons. The sequenced sample was CD4+ or CD8+ T cells sorted from blood, obtained in a trial of the OX40 agonist ivuxolimab. Receptors were obtained from an adult with an advanced solid tumor such as melanoma, head and neck, liver or kidney cancer.

CDR3 DNA: TGCGCCAGCAGCCGGTTGAGCGGGAGGGCCTACAATGAGCAGTTCTTC. It codes for CASSRLSGRAYNEQFF. V is TRBV4-1 and J is TRBJ2-1; 10 bases map to TRBD2. CDR3 length: 16 amino acids. V dropped 4 bases and J dropped 2; count of bases not matched to a gene: 5. Germline values: CDR1 MGHRA, CDR2 YSYEKL.

This chain's CDR3 is CASSVVTSGSNEQFF. In DNA, the CDR3 is TGTGCCAGCAGCGTAGTAACTAGCGGGAGTAATGAGCAGTTCTTC. The chain carries TRBV9 and TRBJ2-1, with 11 bases identical to TRBD2. The CDR3 is made up of 15 amino acids. Germline assignment: CDR1 SGDLS and CDR2 YYNGEE. J lost 7 bases, V lost 0 bases, and 3 bases had no gene match.

The chain has TRBV5-1 and TRBJ1-4; 11 positions agree with TRBD1. Trimming cost V 4 bases and J 7 bases; bases outside gene matches: 9. Per the germline V gene, CDR1 is SGHRS and CDR2 is YFSETQ. The CDR3 spans 16 residues. Here the CDR3 DNA reads TGCGCCAGCAGCCCACGGACAGGGGGCGGTGGTGAAAAACTGTTTTTT. This gives the protein CASSPRTGGGGEKLFF.

The gene calls are TRBV7-2 and TRBJ1-2, with D unclear. The germline V and J ends were trimmed by 5 bases and 3 bases, with 13 bases remaining between them. CDR1 SGHTA and CDR2 FQGNSA come from the germline V gene. This CDR3 contains 14 residues. The CDR3 sequence: CASSPITTDYGYTF. The CDR3 region has the DNA TGTGCCAGCAGCCCTATTACAACAGACTATGGCTACACCTTC.

CDR3 sequence (DNA): TGTGCCAGTAGGAACAGGGGACTCTCTGGAAACACCATATATTTT. Its protein product is CASRNRGLSGNTIYF. This chain uses TRBV19 with TRBJ1-3; 7 bases align to TRBD1. After removal of 6 bases from V and 0 bases from J, the junction contained 5 bases not matched to a gene. CDR1 LNHDA and CDR2 SQIVND come from the germline V gene (reference sequence). This CDR3 is built from 15 residues. The full variable domain, in which reference TRBV19 and TRBJ1-3 provide the parts outside the CDR3, is DGGITQSPKYLFRKEGQNVTLSCEQNLNHDAMYWYRQDPGQGLRLIYYSQIVNDFQKGDIAEGYSVSREKKESFPLTVTSAQKNPTAFYLCASRNRGLSGNTIYFGEGSWLTVV.

V and J are TRBV27 and TRBJ2-2; D gene uncertain. Trimming removed 2 bases from V and 8 bases from J, with 15 bases in between. CDR1 and CDR2 (germline): MNHEY, SMNVEV (reference sequence). CDR3 size: 15 residues. CDR3 DNA: TGTGCCAGCAGTTTACAGGATCCCCGGTGGGGGGAGCTGTTTTTT. Translated: CASSLQDPRWGELFF.

The J gene is TRBJ2-7, the V gene TRBV5-4, with a possible D match to TRBD2 (6 bases). V was clipped by 6 bases and J by 6 bases, with 19 bases between them. The CDR3 spans 14 residues. Germline V gene data show CDR1 as SGHNT and CDR2 as YYREEE (reference sequence). This CDR3 reads CASTPGTFSSEQYF. CDR3 bases: TGTGCCAGCACCCCCGGGACTTTTTCGTCCGAGCAGTACTTC. The whole variable domain, remainder taken from reference TRBV5-4 and TRBJ2-7, is ETGVTQSPTHLIKTRGQQVTLRCSSQSGHNTVSWYQQALGQGPQFIFQYYREEENGRGNFPPRFSGLQFPNYSSELNVNALELDDSALYLCASTPGTFSSEQYFGPGTRLTVT.

The chain links TRBV2 to TRBJ2-7; either TRBD1 or TRBD2 may fit D (5 bases each). In germline, CDR1 is SNHLY, CDR2 FYNNEI. The V end was cut by 7 bases, the J end by 1 base, with 26 bases between. The CDR3 covers 18 residues. CDR3 in amino acids: CASIPRGQVGSPSYEQYF. The CDR3 region has the DNA TGTGCCAGCATCCCTCGGGGCCAGGTGGGGTCTCCTTCCTACGAGCAGTACTTC.

The chain couples TRBV30 to TRBJ1-6; possible D gene TRBD1, 5 bases. The V end lost 5 bases, the J end lost 10 bases, and 18 bases lay between the germline ends. The CDR3 contains 14 residues. Germline loops: CDR1 GTSNPN, CDR2 SVGIG (reference sequence). Here the CDR3 DNA reads TGTGCCTGGGACGCCGGGACGTCGATATCACCCCTCCACTTT. This translates into CAWDAGTSISPLHF.

The chain employs TRBV7-9 and TRBJ2-3, with 13 bases that match TRBD2. The CDR3 has 16 residues. J lost 4 bases, V lost 3 bases, and 4 bases had no gene match. Germline CDR1 reads SEHNR; CDR2 reads FQNEAQ (reference sequence). The CDR3 loop reads CASSLAGLAGSDTQYF. In nucleotides, the CDR3 is TGTGCCAGCAGCTTGGCGGGACTAGCGGGATCAGATACGCAGTATTTT.

This chain connects TRBV5-1 to TRBJ1-6; TRBD1 aligns across 11 bases. Per germline, CDR1 SGHRS and CDR2 YFSETQ. J was trimmed by 9 bases and V by 5 bases; bases with no gene match: 7. The CDR3 runs to 15 residues. The CDR3 spells CASSLRTGGRSPLHF. The CDR3 DNA is TGCGCCAGCAGTTTAAGGACAGGGGGCCGTTCACCCCTCCACTTT.

The chain joins TRBV6-5 to TRBJ2-3, with 7 bases matching TRBD1. The CDR3 consists of 16 residues. J gave up 4 bases and V 2 bases, and 9 bases lay outside the gene matches. Germline V gene data show CDR1 as MNHEY and CDR2 as SVGAGI. The CDR3 bases are TGTGCCAGCAGTTACGCTGGACAGGTCAAGTCAGATACGCAGTATTTT. Translated: CASSYAGQVKSDTQYF.

The rearrangement links TRBV9 to TRBJ2-4, with D possibly matching TRBD1 (6 bases). Trimming took 0 bases from V and 0 from J, leaving 10 bases between them. The CDR3 totals 16 residues. The germline CDR1 and CDR2 sequences are SGDLS and YYNGEE. The CDR3 sequence is CASSVGQELAKNIQYF. The DNA for the CDR3 is TGTGCCAGCAGCGTAGGACAGGAACTAGCCAAAAACATTCAGTACTTC.

The chain combines TRBV6-4 with TRBJ2-6, with 8 bases lining up with TRBD2. The CDR3 length is 19 residues. Germline CDR1 and CDR2: MRHNA and SNTAGT. The trim removed 5 bases at V and 1 base at J, leaving 13 bases unmatched. CDR3 sequence: CASSLPSREGQSGANVLTF. The CDR3 region has the DNA TGTGCCAGCAGTCTTCCCTCTCGGGAGGGCCAATCTGGGGCCAACGTCCTGACTTTC.

This clone has a single count. This chain joins TRBV9 and TRBJ2-1; 10 nucleotides match TRBD2. Trimming cost V 0 bases and J 9 bases; bases outside gene matches: 0. This CDR3 spans 13 amino acids. CDR1 is SGDLS, CDR2 YYNGEE, per germline. The CDR3 loop reads CASSVASGSEQFF. Here the CDR3 DNA reads TGTGCCAGCAGCGTAGCTAGCGGGAGTGAGCAGTTCTTC.

Turning to this clone: Other DNA sequences within the sample encode an identical CDR3. This sequence joins TRBV5-1 and TRBJ2-5; 8 bases are a match to TRBD2. Trimming removed 0 bases from V and 4 bases from J; junction bases left unmatched: 5. The CDR3 is 15 residues long. Germline V gene sequence: CDR1 SGHRS, CDR2 YFSETQ. CDR3: CASSLASGSVETQYF. CDR3 sequence (DNA): TGCGCCAGCAGCTTGGCCAGCGGGAGTGTAGAGACCCAGTACTTC.

The chain combines TRBV10-2 with TRBJ2-2, with 13 bases that match TRBD2. The CDR3 runs 16 residues. Per germline, CDR1 WSHSY and CDR2 SAAADI. Trimming removed 7 bases from V and 5 bases from J; junction bases left unmatched: 7. The DNA for the CDR3 is TGCGCCAGCAAAACCGGACTAGCGGGAGTAACCGGGGAGCTGTTTTTT. Translation: CASKTGLAGVTGELFF.

This rearrangement joins TRBV27 to TRBJ2-2; D uncertain. This CDR3 region has 15 residues. Germline V gene lookup returns CDR1 MNHEY and CDR2 SMNVEV (reference sequence). Trimming pared 1 base from V and 5 bases from J, leaving 11 bases between. This chain's CDR3 is CASSLFVLSTGELFF. In DNA, the CDR3 is TGTGCCAGCAGTTTATTTGTTCTGAGTACCGGGGAGCTGTTTTTT.

This chain joins TRBV5-1 and TRBJ2-1, with D perhaps matching TRBD2 (5 bases). Germline CDR1 is SGHRS and CDR2 is YFSETQ. The CDR3 consists of 12 residues. The V and J ends lost 5 bases and 6 bases respectively, with 9 bases between them. The DNA of the CDR3 is TGCGCCAGCAGAGCGGAGGCCAATGAGCAGTTCTTC. Amino acid sequence: CASRAEANEQFF. Together with reference TRBV5-1 and TRBJ2-1, the CDR3 gives the full variable domain: KAGVTQTPRYLIKTRGQQVTLSCSPISGHRSVSWYQQTPGQGLQFLFEYFSETQRNKGNFPGRFSGRQFSNSRSEMNVSTLELGDSALYLCASRAEANEQFFGPGTRLTVL.

The chain joins TRBV19 to TRBJ1-2; a possible D gene is TRBD1 (5 bases). Germline V CDR1 and CDR2: LNHDA, SQIVND (reference sequence). Trimming removed 6 bases at V and 4 bases at J, with 15 bases between. CDR3 length equals 14 residues. This chain's CDR3 is CASSLNQGRYGYTF. DNA for the CDR3: TGTGCCAGTAGCTTAAACCAGGGTCGCTATGGCTACACCTTC.

The rearrangement joins TRBV2 to TRBJ2-3, with TRBD2 identical over 7 bases. Trimming removed 7 bases from V and 4 bases from J; junction bases left unmatched: 11. The germline CDR1 and CDR2 sequences are SNHLY and FYNNEI. CDR3 length equals 15 residues. CDR3 protein: CASTLGAGSADTQYF. In nucleotides, the CDR3 is TGTGCCAGCACCCTCGGAGCGGGAAGTGCAGATACGCAGTATTTT. The full variable domain, with the rest looked up from reference TRBV2 and TRBJ2-3, is EPEVTQTPSHQVTQMGQEVILRCVPISNHLYFYWYRQILGQKVEFLVSFYNNEISEKSEIFDDQFSVERPDGSNFTLKIRSTKLEDSAMYFCASTLGAGSADTQYFGPGTRLTVL.

The chain uses TRBV6-1 and TRBJ2-7; 8 nucleotides match TRBD1. Trimming removed 6 bases from V and 1 base from J; junction bases left unmatched: 8. The germline CDR1 and CDR2 sequences are MNHNS and SASEGT. The CDR3 runs to 15 residues. DNA of the CDR3: TGTGCCAGCAGAGCGGACAGGGTTTCATCCTACGAGCAGTACTTC. The encoded protein is CASRADRVSSYEQYF.

In DNA form, the CDR3 reads TGTGCCAGCAGCTCGGGACTAGCGGGCACAGATACGCAGTATTTT. It encodes CASSSGLAGTDTQYF. The chain joins TRBV21-1 to TRBJ2-3; whether TRBD2, the table's D call, matches the DNA was not checked. TRBV21-1 is listed as a pseudogene. CDR3 size: 15 residues.

V usage is TRBV30 and J usage is TRBJ1-2; 12 nucleotides agree with TRBD1. The CDR3 covers 15 residues. Germline V lookup: CDR1 GTSNPN, CDR2 SVGIG (reference sequence). V shed 3 bases, J shed 8 bases, and the junction held 10 bases outside the gene matches. The DNA for the CDR3 is TGTGCCTGGAGGGGGACAGGGGGCTTCTCGGGAGGCTACACCTTC. Translating gives CAWRGTGGFSGGYTF.

The chain has TRBV11-2 and TRBJ2-1; 9 bases are a match to TRBD2. V lost 1 base to trimming and J lost 9 bases; unmatched junction nucleotides: 7. Germline assignment: CDR1 SGHAT and CDR2 FQNNGV. This CDR3 has 15 residues. The CDR3 here is CASSLGASGVGEQFF. Here the CDR3 DNA reads TGTGCCAGCAGCTTAGGGGCTAGCGGGGTGGGTGAGCAGTTCTTC.

This chain connects TRBV23-1 to TRBJ2-7, with D possibly called TRBD1 or TRBD2 (7 bases each). TRBV23-1 falls under the ORF class, with uncertain function. The CDR3 length is 14 residues. Trimming took 0 bases from V and 9 from J, leaving 15 bases between them. The CDR3 region is CASSQSGRGRRQYF. The CDR3, as DNA: TGCGCCAGCAGTCAATCGGGGAGGGGGCGACGGCAGTACTTC.

The CDR3 DNA reads TGTGCCAGCAGCTTAAATCCTAGCGGGAGGGCGGAGTACTACGAGCAGTACTTC. Translation: CASSLNPSGRAEYYEQYF. The chain joins TRBV7-3 to TRBJ2-7, with 12 positions matching TRBD2. Germline V gene data show CDR1 as SGHTA and CDR2 as FQGTGA. Trimming at V came to 1 base and at J to 3 bases, leaving 10 bases not matched to a gene. The CDR3 has 18 amino acids.